These 31 T cell receptor beta chains were sequenced from one sample in a study of regulatory T cells in long-lasting Graves disease. Specified time point: newly diagnosed GD, antithyroid drugs for less than 3 months. PBMC RNA served as the TCR library source. iRepertoire HTBI primers and Arm-PCR of CDR3 regions built TCR beta libraries. TCRdb redid the calling of the multiplex PCR reads with MiXCR, one entry per CDR3 protein. Here the sample spans roughly 220,000 distinct CDR3 sequences, 15% to 20% being singletons. The material was peripheral blood mononuclear cells (PBMCs), obtained at new diagnosis, from a patient treated with antithyroid drugs. The receptors here all came from a female donor with Graves disease.

This clonotype was observed many times. The V gene is TRBV27, the J gene TRBJ1-1; unclear D gene. Germline CDR1 MNHEY, CDR2 SMNVEV (reference sequence). The ends were cut back, 2 bases at V and 5 bases at J, with 12 bases in the middle. CDR3 length: 14 residues. The CDR3 DNA is TGTGCCAGCAGTTTAGAGCGCTTGGGAACTGAAGCTTTCTTT. Its protein product is CASSLERLGTEAFF.

In its sample, this clonotype was seen many times. This chain uses TRBV7-2 with TRBJ2-6; D is ambiguous. V shed 5 bases and J shed 0 bases, with 8 bases lying between them. CDR3 length: 15 amino acids. The germline V gene encodes CDR1 SGHTA and CDR2 FQGNSA. The CDR3 spells CASSQVLSGANVLTF. The CDR3 DNA is TGTGCCAGCAGCCAAGTCCTCTCTGGGGCCAACGTCCTGACTTTC.

This clonotype was observed many times. The rearrangement uses TRBV27 and TRBJ2-1; 12 positions agree with TRBD2. Trimming at V came to 6 bases and at J to 1 base, leaving 7 bases not matched to a gene. Germline V gives CDR1 MNHEY, CDR2 SMNVEV (reference sequence). This CDR3 region has 17 residues. CDR3 loop: CASRETSGSISYNEQFF. The CDR3 DNA is TGTGCCAGCAGGGAGACTAGCGGGAGTATTTCCTACAATGAGCAGTTCTTC.

This clonotype appeared a few times. This sequence joins TRBV6-1 and TRBJ2-7, with 10 positions matching TRBD2. There are 14 residues in the CDR3. The V gene end was trimmed by 6 bases and the J gene end by 5 bases; junction bases not matched to a gene: 7. Germline CDR1 reads MNHNS; CDR2 reads SASEGT. Here the CDR3 DNA reads TGTGCCAGCAGCAGAAGCGGGAGGGCCAACGAGCAGTACTTC. Translated: CASSRSGRANEQYF.

The genes are TRBV7-3 and TRBJ1-1; D might be TRBD1 (5 bases). This CDR3 has 13 residues. Between the trimmed V and J ends, which lost 8 bases and 5 bases, there was a span of 15 bases. The V gene's germline CDR1 is SGHTA and CDR2 FQGTGA. This chain's CDR3 is CASHGTVGTEAFF. In nucleotides, the CDR3 is TGTGCCAGCCACGGGACGGTGGGAACTGAAGCTTTCTTT.

This clonotype was seen repeatedly, ten times or more. J is TRBJ2-5 and V is TRBV18; D might be TRBD1 (5 bases). V gave up 1 base and J gave up 4 bases, with 10 bases separating them. This CDR3 comprises 14 residues. The germline CDR1 and CDR2 sequences are KGHSH and LQKENI. The CDR3 reads CASSPQGAGETQYF. In DNA, the CDR3 is TGTGCCAGCTCACCACAAGGGGCCGGAGAGACCCAGTACTTC.

About this clonotype: One end of the junction varies from germline; a read error may be responsible. The genes are TRBV7-7 and TRBJ2-5, with D perhaps TRBD1 (5 bases). The CDR3 length is 13 residues. Germline V gives CDR1 SSHAT, CDR2 FNYEAQ (reference sequence). CDR3 sequence reads: CASSQGATETQYF. The CDR3 nucleotides are TGTGCTAGCAGCCAAGGGGCTACGGAGACCCAGTACTTC.

This clonotype has a count of ten or more. CDR3 nucleotide sequence: TGTGCCACCAGTGATTTCGGCGCAATTGGGCAGTTCTTC. Protein: CATSDFGAIGQFF. The genes are TRBV24-1 and TRBJ2-1, with D unclear. Germline assignment: CDR1 KGHDR and CDR2 SFDVKD. V was shortened by 1 base and J by 12 bases, with 12 bases between the two germline ends. This CDR3 is 13 amino acids long.

This clonotype was counted ten times or more. The chain combines TRBV5-4 with TRBJ2-5, with D perhaps TRBD1 (5 bases). This CDR3 is built from 16 residues. V gave up 0 bases and J gave up 1 base, with 13 bases separating them. In germline, CDR1 is SGHNT, CDR2 YYREEE (reference sequence). The CDR3: CASSLDRRSLQETQYF. CDR3 DNA: TGTGCCAGCAGCTTGGACAGGCGATCTCTCCAAGAGACCCAGTACTTC.

This clonotype has at least ten counts. J is TRBJ2-3 and V is TRBV19; TRBD2 aligns across 12 bases. Germline-derived CDR1 and CDR2 are LNHDA and SQIVND (reference sequence). The CDR3 runs 19 residues. The trim removed 4 bases at V and 3 bases at J, leaving 14 bases unmatched. The CDR3 loop is CASSTPRGATSGSTDTQYF. The CDR3 DNA is TGTGCCAGTAGTACACCCCGGGGGGCGACTAGCGGGAGTACAGATACGCAGTATTTT.

This clonotype has at least ten counts. This sequence joins TRBV7-2 and TRBJ2-1, with 8 bases identical to TRBD1. Germline V gene lookup returns CDR1 SGHTA and CDR2 FQGNSA. J gave up 8 bases and V 2 bases, and 8 bases lay outside the gene matches. The CDR3 is 15 amino acids. The CDR3 here is CASSLFGPGGYEQFF. DNA of the CDR3: TGTGCCAGCAGCTTATTCGGACCAGGGGGCTATGAGCAGTTCTTC.

This clonotype was observed at least ten times. The chain combines TRBV7-9 with TRBJ2-5; no clear D gene. Per the germline V gene, CDR1 is SEHNR and CDR2 is FQNEAQ (reference sequence). This CDR3 spans 15 amino acids. Trimming took 5 bases from V and 2 from J, leaving 15 bases between them. The CDR3 protein is CASSTSLTGQETQYF. CDR3 nucleotide sequence: TGTGCCAGCAGCACCTCATTGACTGGGCAAGAGACCCAGTACTTC.

Worth noting for this clonotype: One end of the junction does not line up with germline, which may come from a read error. CDR3 DNA sequence: TGCAGTGCCCAAACAGGGGGGTCCTACAGTGAGCAGTTCTTC. Its translation is CSAQTGGSYSEQFF. This chain uses TRBV20-1 with TRBJ2-1; 8 bases are shared with TRBD1. From germline, CDR1 is DFQATT and CDR2 SNEGSKA (reference sequence). The CDR3 consists of 14 residues.

The chain links TRBV5-1 to TRBJ1-3, with a weak D call TRBD1 (5 bases). Trimming cost V 4 bases and J 0 bases, with 5 bases left between them. Germline-derived CDR1 and CDR2 are SGHRS and YFSETQ. CDR3 size: 13 residues. CDR3 DNA sequence: TGCGCCAGCAGCGGGACCTCTGGAAACACCATATATTTT. It codes for CASSGTSGNTIYF.

This clonotype has ten or more counts. The chain is built from TRBV7-2 and TRBJ2-3; a possible D gene is TRBD1 (6 bases). V dropped 4 bases and J dropped 4 bases, with 9 bases sitting between them. The CDR3 is 13 amino acids. The germline V gene has CDR1 SGHTA and CDR2 FQGNSA. CDR3 DNA: TGTGCCAGCAGCTATGGGGGCTCAGATACGCAGTATTTT. Translated: CASSYGGSDTQYF.

Note on this clonotype: A much larger clone lies a single base off, so this may be a read error. The rearrangement uses TRBV7-2 and TRBJ2-1; TRBD1 matches 10 bases. CDR1 is SGHTA and CDR2 is FQGNSA in the germline V gene. The CDR3 sequence is 14 residues long. CDR3 DNA sequence: TGTGCCAGCAGCAAGGGACAGGGGTACAATGAGCAGTGCTTC. It is translated as CASSKGQGYNEQCF. The entire variable domain, with the rest obtained from reference TRBV7-2 and TRBJ2-1, is as follows: GAGVSQSPSNKVTEKGKDVELRCDPISGHTALYWYRQSLGQGLEFLIYFQGNSAPDKSGLPSDRFSAERTGGSVSTLTIQRTQQEDSAVYLCASSKGQGYNEQCFGPGTRLTVL.

J is TRBJ2-6 and V is TRBV24-1; D is uncertain. Looked up from germline, CDR1 is KGHDR and CDR2 is SFDVKD. The CDR3 has 15 residues. Trimming stripped 0 bases from V and 2 bases from J, with 4 bases between. DNA for the CDR3: TGTGCCACCAGTGATTTGAAGGCTGGGGCCAACGTCCTGACTTTC. Translation: CATSDLKAGANVLTF.

A word on this clonotype: With a much larger clone just one base away, this may be a read error. Since no conserved phenylalanine or tryptophan closes the CDR3, a read error is the likely cause. This CDR3 reads CASSWDNKAEQYS. As DNA, the CDR3 is TGCGCCAGCAGCTGGGACAACAAGGCCGAGCAGTACTCC. V is TRBV9 and J is TRBJ2-7, with TRBD1 as a possible D gene (6 bases). Germline V lookup: CDR1 SGDLS, CDR2 YYNGEE. The CDR3 consists of 13 residues.

This clonotype was counted ten times or more. CDR3 loop: CASSYSGRTYEQYF. DNA for the CDR3: TGTGCCAGCAGTTACTCGGGACGGACCTACGAGCAGTACTTC. The chain couples TRBV6-2 or TRBV6-3 to TRBJ2-7, with D perhaps TRBD1 or TRBD2 (5 bases each). Germline CDR1 MNHEY, CDR2 SVGEGT. V was clipped by 0 bases and J by 2 bases, with 8 bases between them. CDR3 length equals 14 residues.

This clonotype was seen a handful of times. This may stem from a read error, because a much larger clone lies one nucleotide away. The gene calls are TRBV28 and TRBJ2-6; D perhaps matches TRBD1 (6 bases). Germline CDR1 MDHEN, CDR2 SYDVKM. The CDR3 is 16 amino acids. The CDR3 DNA follows: TGTACCAGCACCCCGGGTGACAGGTCTGGGGCCAACGTCCTGACTTTC. Translated: CTSTPGDRSGANVLTF.

Many counts were recorded for this clonotype. V is TRBV7-9 and J is TRBJ2-5, with D unresolved. The V gene's germline CDR1 is SEHNR and CDR2 FQNEAQ (reference sequence). CDR3 length: 15 amino acids. V lost 5 bases and J 4 bases, leaving 17 bases between the germline ends. Here the CDR3 DNA reads TGTGCCAGCAGCAAGGTCTACCGTTTGGGAGAGACCCAGTACTTC. It encodes CASSKVYRLGETQYF. Full variable domain (missing parts from reference TRBV7-9 and TRBJ2-5): DTGVSQNPRHKITKRGQNVTFRCDPISEHNRLYWYRQTLGQGPEFLTYFQNEAQLEKSRLLSDRFSAERPKGSFSTLEIQRTEQGDSAMYLCASSKVYRLGETQYFGPGTRLLVL.

This clonotype has at least ten counts. The chain joins TRBV20-1 to TRBJ1-2, with D maybe TRBD1 (5 bases). Trimming pared 5 bases from V and 1 base from J, leaving 11 bases between. CDR1 is DFQATT, CDR2 SNEGSKA, per germline (reference sequence). The CDR3 is 13 amino acids. The CDR3 loop is CSALRDGNYGYTF. CDR3 sequence (DNA): TGCAGTGCTCTCAGGGACGGTAACTATGGCTACACCTTC.

This clonotype was picked up a small number of times. V is TRBV4-1 and J is TRBJ2-7, with 7 bases matching TRBD2. Germline CDR1 reads MGHRA; CDR2 reads YSYEKL. The CDR3 runs 14 residues. The V segment lost 3 bases and the J segment 2 bases; nucleotides outside the gene matches: 4. CDR3 amino acids: CASSQDGGTYEQYF. As DNA, the CDR3 is TGCGCCAGCAGCCAGGACGGGGGGACCTACGAGCAGTACTTC.

In its sample, this clonotype was seen many times. The chain has TRBV5-1 and TRBJ2-1, with a weak D call TRBD2 (6 bases). This CDR3 has 15 residues. Germline V CDR1 and CDR2: SGHRS, YFSETQ. The V and J ends lost 0 bases and 5 bases respectively, with 12 bases between them. The CDR3: CASSLEGSGHNEQFF. CDR3 sequence (DNA): TGCGCCAGCAGCTTGGAAGGTAGCGGACACAATGAGCAGTTCTTC.

This clonotype occurred a few times. This chain joins TRBV4-3 and TRBJ2-3; D uncertain. The CDR3 covers 17 residues. In germline, CDR1 is LGHNA, CDR2 YSLEER. V lost 0 bases and J lost 2, with 15 bases in between. This CDR3 is CASSQDEAGFPTDTQYF. Here the CDR3 DNA reads TGCGCCAGCAGCCAAGATGAGGCAGGATTCCCCACAGATACGCAGTATTTT.

This clonotype was seen many times. The gene calls are TRBV6-5 and TRBJ1-2, with TRBD1 matching 8 bases. CDR1 is MNHEY, CDR2 SVGAGI, per germline. The V segment lost 0 bases and the J segment 3 bases; nucleotides outside the gene matches: 9. The CDR3 runs to 17 residues. CDR3 amino acids: CASSYSARTGKDYGYTF. The DNA for the CDR3 is TGTGCCAGCAGTTACTCAGCCAGGACAGGGAAGGACTATGGCTACACCTTC.

A note on this clonotype: This likely traces to a read error, being one base from a far larger clone. The rearrangement links TRBV9 to TRBJ2-3, with a possible D match to TRBD1 (6 bases). The tail of the sequence fits TRBJ2-5 better, so the J call may be wrong. The germline V gene has CDR1 SGDLS and CDR2 YYNGEE. CDR3 length: 14 residues. The CDR3: CASSLGAVRETQYF. In DNA, the CDR3 is TGTGCCAGCAGCCTGGGGGCAGTCCGAGAGACCCAGTACTTC.

This clonotype has at least ten counts. The chain is built from TRBV18 and TRBJ2-5; D ambiguous. The V gene lost 4 bases and the J gene lost 4 bases, with 10 bases spanning the gap. The CDR3 has 13 residues. Germline CDR1 and CDR2: KGHSH and LQKENI. The CDR3 protein is CASSLEGPETQYF. The CDR3 DNA is TGTGCCAGCTCACTCGAAGGGCCAGAGACCCAGTACTTC.

This clonotype appeared a few times. This chain connects TRBV10-2 to TRBJ1-2; no firm D call. Germline assignment: CDR1 WSHSY and CDR2 SAAADI. The CDR3 runs 12 residues. V was shortened by 0 bases and J by 10 bases, with 9 bases between the two germline ends. CDR3 nucleotide sequence: TGCGCCAGCAGTGAGTCTGGTCGCGACTACACCTTC. It codes for CASSESGRDYTF.

This clonotype was seen repeatedly, ten times or more. The chain links TRBV9 to TRBJ1-5; D might be TRBD1 (5 bases). The CDR3 covers 14 residues. The germline CDR1 and CDR2 sequences are SGDLS and YYNGEE. V lost 10 bases, J lost 2 bases, and 16 bases lay in between. CDR3 DNA sequence: TGTGCCGCTTCAACGCAGGGTGGCAATCAGCCCCAGCATTTT. Protein sequence: CAASTQGGNQPQHF.

This clonotype was counted at least ten times. The V gene is TRBV27, the J gene TRBJ2-1, with a tentative D call TRBD2 (5 bases). Trimming took off 7 bases at V and 6 bases at J, with 19 bases between the two ends. In germline, CDR1 is MNHEY, CDR2 SMNVEV (reference sequence). The CDR3 is 15 amino acids. The CDR3 DNA sequence: TGTGCCAGCACCCCTTTCGGAGAGCGGACCAATGAGCAGTTCTTC. This gives the protein CASTPFGERTNEQFF.